This T cell receptor beta chain was captured by sequencing in a study of blood T cell repertoires in COVID-19. This clone has at least ten counts. From germline, CDR1 is LGHNT and CDR2 FRNRAP. The V gene lost 2 bases and the J gene lost 4 bases, with 6 bases spanning the gap. The CDR3 consists of 13 residues. In the source study's methods: From reference gene primer amplification, estimates of nucleated cell counts were derived. Using immunoSEQ multiplex PCR, the repertoire was profiled, and TCRdb retains in-frame clones only, with some absent. V and J calls and clone size follow that table, whereas D and trimming were derived from the DNA. The table has approximately 150,000 clones, roughly four fifths seen once.

The chain uses TRBV12-5 and TRBJ1-5; unclear D gene. The TCR sequence derives from a man aged 65 to 85 with active or convalescent COVID-19. Sequences were obtained from peripheral blood. CDR3 sequence reads: CASGLSKNQPQHF. CDR3 coding DNA: TGTGCTAGTGGTTTGAGCAAGAATCAGCCCCAGCATTTT.